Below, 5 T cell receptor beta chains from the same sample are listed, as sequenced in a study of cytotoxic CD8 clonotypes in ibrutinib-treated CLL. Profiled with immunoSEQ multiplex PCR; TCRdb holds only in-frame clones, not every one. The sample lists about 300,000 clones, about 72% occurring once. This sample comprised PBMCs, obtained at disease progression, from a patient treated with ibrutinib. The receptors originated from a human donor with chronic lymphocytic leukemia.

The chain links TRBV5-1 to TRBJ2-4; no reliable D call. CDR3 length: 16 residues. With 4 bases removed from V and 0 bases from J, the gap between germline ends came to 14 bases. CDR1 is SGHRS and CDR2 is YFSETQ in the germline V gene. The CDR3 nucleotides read TGCGCCAGCAGCCTGGTGGCAGGTCTAGCCAAAAACATTCAGTACTTC. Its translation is CASSLVAGLAKNIQYF.

CDR3 nucleotide sequence: TGTGCCAGCAGCCTAGGACAGGGACTTTCCTACGAGCAGTACTTC. Protein sequence: CASSLGQGLSYEQYF. The chain joins TRBV5-8 to TRBJ2-7; 8 nucleotides match TRBD1. The CDR3 sequence is 15 residues long. From germline, CDR1 is SGHTS and CDR2 YDEGEE. J lost 1 base, V lost 4 bases, and 7 bases had no gene match.

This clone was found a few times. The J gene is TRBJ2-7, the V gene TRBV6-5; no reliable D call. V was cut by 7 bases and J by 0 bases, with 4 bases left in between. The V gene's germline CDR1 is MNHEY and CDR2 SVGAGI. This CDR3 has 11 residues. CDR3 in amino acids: CASTGSYEQYF. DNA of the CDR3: TGTGCCAGCACAGGCTCCTACGAGCAGTACTTC.

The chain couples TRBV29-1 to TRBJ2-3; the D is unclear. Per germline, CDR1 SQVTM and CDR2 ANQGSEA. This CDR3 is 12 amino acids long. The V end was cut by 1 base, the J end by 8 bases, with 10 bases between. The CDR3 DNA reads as TGCAGCGTTGAAGTTGGGTGGGGTACGCAGTATTTT. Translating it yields CSVEVGWGTQYF.

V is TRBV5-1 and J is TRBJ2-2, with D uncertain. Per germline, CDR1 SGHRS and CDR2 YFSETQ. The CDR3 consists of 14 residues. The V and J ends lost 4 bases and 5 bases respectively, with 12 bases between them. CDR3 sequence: CASSPPLGTGELFF. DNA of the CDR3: TGCGCCAGCAGCCCCCCCCTCGGGACCGGGGAGCTGTTTTTT.